This T cell receptor beta chain derives from a study of shared clonotypes between healthy human individuals. General study points: An expected dependence of interdonor clonotype sharing on sequencing depth was noted.

This CDR3 is 15 amino acids long. The V and J ends lost 4 bases and 1 base respectively, with 13 bases between them. Germline V CDR1 and CDR2: LNHNV, YYDKDF (reference sequence). This clone was seen once. As yet, its antigen is unknown. Profiling relied on immunoSEQ multiplex PCR, and the TCRdb table lists in-frame clones only, not all of them. The sample shows about 2 million clones, 85% to 95% of them seen only once. The chain uses TRBV15 and TRBJ1-1; D is unclear. The TCR originated in a man aged 18 to 30 in good health. Sequences were obtained from naive CD4+ T cells sorted from blood. Subset described: CD45RA+ positively selected. The CDR3 DNA follows: TGTGCCACCAGCACTTATGGCGGTGGGAACACTGAAGCTTTCTTT. As protein: CATSTYGGGNTEAFF.